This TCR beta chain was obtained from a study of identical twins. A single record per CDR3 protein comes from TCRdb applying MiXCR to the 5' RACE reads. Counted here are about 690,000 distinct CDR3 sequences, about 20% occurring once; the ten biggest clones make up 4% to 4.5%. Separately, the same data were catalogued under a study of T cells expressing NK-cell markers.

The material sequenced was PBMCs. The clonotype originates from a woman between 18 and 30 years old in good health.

The CDR3 is CSVEYRSSYEQYF. The CDR3 DNA sequence: TGCAGCGTTGAATATCGCAGTTCCTACGAGCAGTACTTC. The gene calls are TRBV29-1 and TRBJ2-7; D call uncertain. The CDR3 consists of 13 residues. Trimming shortened V by 2 bases and J by 1 base, and 9 bases separated the two germline ends. Germline V gene lookup returns CDR1 SQVTM and CDR2 ANQGSEA.